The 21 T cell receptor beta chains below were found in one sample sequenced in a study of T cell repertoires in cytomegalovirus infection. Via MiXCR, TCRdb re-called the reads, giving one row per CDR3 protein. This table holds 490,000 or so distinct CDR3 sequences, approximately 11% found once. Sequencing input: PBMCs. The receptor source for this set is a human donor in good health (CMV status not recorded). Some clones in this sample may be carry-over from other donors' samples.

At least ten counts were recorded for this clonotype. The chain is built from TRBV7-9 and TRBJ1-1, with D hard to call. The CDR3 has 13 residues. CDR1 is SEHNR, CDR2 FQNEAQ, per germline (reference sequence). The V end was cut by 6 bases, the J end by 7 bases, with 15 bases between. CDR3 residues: CASSPRTGLEAFF. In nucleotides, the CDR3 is TGTGCCAGCAGTCCCCGGACCGGACTTGAAGCTTTCTTT.

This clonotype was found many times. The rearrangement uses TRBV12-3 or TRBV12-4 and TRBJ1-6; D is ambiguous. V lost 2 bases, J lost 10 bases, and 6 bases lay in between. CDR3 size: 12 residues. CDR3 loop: CASSLFGSPLHF. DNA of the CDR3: TGTGCCAGCAGTTTATTCGGCTCACCCCTCCACTTT.

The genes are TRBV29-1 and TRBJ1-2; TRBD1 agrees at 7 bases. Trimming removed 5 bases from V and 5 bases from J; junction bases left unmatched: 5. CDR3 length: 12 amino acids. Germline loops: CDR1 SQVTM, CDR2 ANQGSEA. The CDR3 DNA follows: TGCAGCGTTACCCGGGACAGATATGGCTACACCTTC. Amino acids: CSVTRDRYGYTF.

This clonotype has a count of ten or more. The CDR3 nucleotides are TGCGCCAGCAGCCGCGAGGCGGGGGGGGCGGAAGAGACCCAGTACTTC. It encodes CASSREAGGAEETQYF. The chain uses TRBV5-1 and TRBJ2-5; 9 bases fit TRBD2. The CDR3 has 16 amino acids. Trimming cost V 4 bases and J 3 bases; bases outside gene matches: 10. Germline V gene sequence: CDR1 SGHRS, CDR2 YFSETQ.

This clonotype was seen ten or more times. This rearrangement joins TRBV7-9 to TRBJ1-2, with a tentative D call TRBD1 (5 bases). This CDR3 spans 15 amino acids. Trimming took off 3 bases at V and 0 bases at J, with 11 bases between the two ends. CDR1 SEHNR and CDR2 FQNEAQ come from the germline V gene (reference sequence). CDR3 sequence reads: CASSFQGITNYGYTF. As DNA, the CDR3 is TGTGCCAGCAGCTTTCAGGGAATTACTAACTATGGCTACACCTTC.

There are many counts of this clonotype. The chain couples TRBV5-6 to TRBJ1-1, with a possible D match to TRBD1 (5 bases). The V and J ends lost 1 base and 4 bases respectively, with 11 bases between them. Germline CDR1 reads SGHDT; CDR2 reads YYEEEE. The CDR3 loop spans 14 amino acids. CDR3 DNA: TGTGCCAGCAGCTTGTTGGGGGAGGTCACTGAAGCTTTCTTT. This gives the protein CASSLLGEVTEAFF.

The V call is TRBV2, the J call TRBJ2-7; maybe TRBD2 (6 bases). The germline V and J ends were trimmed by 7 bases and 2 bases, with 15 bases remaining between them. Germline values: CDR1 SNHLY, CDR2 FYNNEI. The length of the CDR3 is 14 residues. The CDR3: CASTPAGDPYEQYF. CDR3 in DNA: TGTGCCAGCACCCCAGCGGGTGATCCCTACGAGCAGTACTTC.

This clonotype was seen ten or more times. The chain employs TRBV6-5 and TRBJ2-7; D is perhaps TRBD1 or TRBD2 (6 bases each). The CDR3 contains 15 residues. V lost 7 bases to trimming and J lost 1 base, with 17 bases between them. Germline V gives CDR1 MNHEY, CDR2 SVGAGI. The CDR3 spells CASKRGGLASYEQYF. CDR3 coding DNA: TGTGCCAGCAAGCGTGGGGGGCTAGCGTCCTACGAGCAGTACTTC.

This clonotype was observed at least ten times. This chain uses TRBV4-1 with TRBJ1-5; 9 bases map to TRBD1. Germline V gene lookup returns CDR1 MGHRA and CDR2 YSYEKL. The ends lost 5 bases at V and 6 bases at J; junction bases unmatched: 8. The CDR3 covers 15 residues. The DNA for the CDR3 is TGCGCCAGCAGCAACACAGGGGGCGAGGCTCAGCCCCAGCATTTT. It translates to CASSNTGGEAQPQHF.

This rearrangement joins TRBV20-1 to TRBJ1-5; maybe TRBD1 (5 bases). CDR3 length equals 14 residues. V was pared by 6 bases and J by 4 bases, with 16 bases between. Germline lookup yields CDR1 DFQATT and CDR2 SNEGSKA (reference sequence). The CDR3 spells CSAPPTVPNQPQHF. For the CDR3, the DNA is TGCAGTGCCCCACCGACAGTACCTAATCAGCCCCAGCATTTT.

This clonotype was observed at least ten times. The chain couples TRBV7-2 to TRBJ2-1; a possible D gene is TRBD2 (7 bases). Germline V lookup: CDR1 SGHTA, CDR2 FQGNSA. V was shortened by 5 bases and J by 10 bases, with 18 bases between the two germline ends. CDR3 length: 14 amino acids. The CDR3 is CASSPGRGGVEQFF. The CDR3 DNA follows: TGTGCCAGCAGCCCTGGACGAGGGGGGGTAGAGCAGTTCTTC.

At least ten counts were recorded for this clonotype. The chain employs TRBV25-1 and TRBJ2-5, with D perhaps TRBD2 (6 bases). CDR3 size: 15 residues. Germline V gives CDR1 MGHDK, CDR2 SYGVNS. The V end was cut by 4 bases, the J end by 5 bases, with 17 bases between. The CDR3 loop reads CASSAHRDWGETQYF. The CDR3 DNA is TGTGCCAGCAGTGCGCACCGGGACTGGGGGGAGACCCAGTACTTC.

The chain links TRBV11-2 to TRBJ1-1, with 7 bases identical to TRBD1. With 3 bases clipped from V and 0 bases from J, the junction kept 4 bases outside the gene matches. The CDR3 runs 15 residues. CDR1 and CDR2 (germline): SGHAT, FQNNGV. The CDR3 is CASSFEQGMNTEAFF. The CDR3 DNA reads TGTGCCAGCAGCTTTGAACAGGGGATGAACACTGAAGCTTTCTTT. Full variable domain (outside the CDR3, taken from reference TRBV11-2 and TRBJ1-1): EAGVAQSPRYKIIEKRQSVAFWCNPISGHATLYWYQQILGQGPKLLIQFQNNGVVDDSQLPKDRFSAERLKGVDSTLKIQPAKLEDSAVYLCASSFEQGMNTEAFFGQGTRLTVV.

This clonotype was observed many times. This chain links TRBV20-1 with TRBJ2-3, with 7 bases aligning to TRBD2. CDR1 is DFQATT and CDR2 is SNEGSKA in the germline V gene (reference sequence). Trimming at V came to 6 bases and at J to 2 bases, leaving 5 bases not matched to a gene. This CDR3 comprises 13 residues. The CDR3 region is CSAVGTNTDTQYF. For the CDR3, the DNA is TGCAGTGCCGTCGGGACTAACACAGATACGCAGTATTTT.

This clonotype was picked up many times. The CDR3 DNA follows: TGTGCCAGCAGCCAACGACGGACAGCCAACTCCTACGAGCAGTACTTC. Amino acids: CASSQRRTANSYEQYF. The J gene is TRBJ2-7, the V gene TRBV14, with D tentatively TRBD1 (6 bases). V lost 2 bases and J 0 bases, leaving 14 bases between the germline ends. The CDR3 loop spans 16 amino acids. CDR1 SGHDN and CDR2 FVKESK come from the germline V gene. Using reference TRBV14 and TRBJ2-7 for the parts outside the CDR3, the full variable domain is EAGVTQFPSHSVIEKGQTVTLRCDPISGHDNLYWYRRVMGKEIKFLLHFVKESKQDESGMPNNRFLAERTGGTYSTLKVQPAELEDSGVYFCASSQRRTANSYEQYFGPGTRLTVT.

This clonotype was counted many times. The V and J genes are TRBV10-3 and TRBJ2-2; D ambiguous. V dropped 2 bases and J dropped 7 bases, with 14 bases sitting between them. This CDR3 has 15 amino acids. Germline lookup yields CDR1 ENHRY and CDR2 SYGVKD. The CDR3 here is CAISEASSRIGELFF. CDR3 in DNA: TGTGCCATCAGTGAGGCATCGTCAAGGATCGGGGAGCTGTTTTTT.

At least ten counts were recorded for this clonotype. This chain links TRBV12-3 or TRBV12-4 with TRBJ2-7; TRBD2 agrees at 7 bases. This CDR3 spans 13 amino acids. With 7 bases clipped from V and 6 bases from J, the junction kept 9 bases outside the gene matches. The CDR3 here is CASTPSGGREQYF. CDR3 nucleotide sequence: TGTGCCAGCACCCCATCGGGGGGACGCGAGCAGTACTTC.

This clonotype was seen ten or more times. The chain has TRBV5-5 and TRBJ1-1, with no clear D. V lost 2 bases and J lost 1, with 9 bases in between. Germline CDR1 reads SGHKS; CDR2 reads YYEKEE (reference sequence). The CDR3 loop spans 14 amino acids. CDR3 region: CASSFRHENTEAFF. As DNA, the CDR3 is TGTGCCAGCAGCTTTAGGCACGAGAACACTGAAGCTTTCTTT.

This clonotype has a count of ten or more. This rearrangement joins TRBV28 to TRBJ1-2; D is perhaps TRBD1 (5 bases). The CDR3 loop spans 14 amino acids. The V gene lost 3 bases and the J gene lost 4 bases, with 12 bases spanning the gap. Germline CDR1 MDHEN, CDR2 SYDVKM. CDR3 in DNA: TGTGCCAGCAGTTTTGTGGGGAGGGGCTATGGCTACACCTTC. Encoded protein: CASSFVGRGYGYTF.

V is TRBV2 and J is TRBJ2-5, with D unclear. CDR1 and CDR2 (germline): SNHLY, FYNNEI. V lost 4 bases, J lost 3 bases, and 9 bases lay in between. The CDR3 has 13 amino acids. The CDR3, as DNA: TGTGCCAGCAGTGTTTTACGGGAAGAGACCCAGTACTTC. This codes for CASSVLREETQYF. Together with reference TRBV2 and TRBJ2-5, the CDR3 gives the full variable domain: EPEVTQTPSHQVTQMGQEVILRCVPISNHLYFYWYRQILGQKVEFLVSFYNNEISEKSEIFDDQFSVERPDGSNFTLKIRSTKLEDSAMYFCASSVLREETQYFGPGTRLLVL.

CDR3 sequence: CSARDRGKVNEKLFF. The CDR3 DNA reads as TGCAGTGCTAGGGACAGGGGGAAGGTTAATGAAAAACTGTTTTTT. V gene TRBV20-1 combines with J gene TRBJ1-4; TRBD1 agrees at 10 bases. CDR3 length equals 15 residues. The ends lost 3 bases at V and 4 bases at J; junction bases unmatched: 5. Per germline, CDR1 DFQATT and CDR2 SNEGSKA (reference sequence).